This T cell receptor (beta chain) was sequenced for a study of immune heterogeneity within non-small cell lung tumors. Multiplex PCR was performed with 32 V and 13 J primers, and it amplified TCR beta CDR3. From the multiplex PCR reads, TCRdb called clonotypes with MiXCR, one entry per CDR3 protein. The table records under 5,500 distinct CDR3 sequences, approximately 25% of them present only once. Per the germline V gene, CDR1 is SGHRS and CDR2 is YFSETQ. This CDR3 has 17 residues. J gave up 0 bases and V 7 bases, and 12 bases lay outside the gene matches. As template, the study used bulk tumor genomic DNA at 600 to 700 ng per sample. Several biopsies were spaced far apart within each primary tumor and obtained as surgery took place. Newly diagnosed with untreated non-small cell lung cancer, the patients underwent curative surgery. This clonotype occurred a few times.

This TCR came from a man between 60 and 75 years old with non-small cell lung cancer. V is TRBV5-1 and J is TRBJ1-1, with 10 bases lining up with TRBD1. The specimen sequenced was lung tumor tissue. CDR3 coding DNA: TGCGCCAGCCGACCACACCCGGGACAGGGGATGAACACTGAAGCTTTCTTT. Amino acid sequence: CASRPHPGQGMNTEAFF. The whole variable domain, remainder taken from reference TRBV5-1 and TRBJ1-1, is KAGVTQTPRYLIKTRGQQVTLSCSPISGHRSVSWYQQTPGQGLQFLFEYFSETQRNKGNFPGRFSGRQFSNSRSEMNVSTLELGDSALYLCASRPHPGQGMNTEAFFGQGTRLTVV.